The next 19 T cell receptor beta chains were all read from a single sample in a study of blood T cell repertoires in COVID-19. The method was immunoSEQ multiplex PCR; TCRdb's version includes in-frame clones alone and lacks a portion of them. The table records 95,000 to 120,000 clones, roughly 85% of them present only once. Sequencing was done on a sample of peripheral blood. The source of these receptors is a man aged 40-55 years with acute or convalescent COVID-19.

The chain uses TRBV5-6 and TRBJ2-7, with D possibly matching TRBD1 (6 bases). Germline V CDR1 and CDR2: SGHDT, YYEEEE. The V and J ends lost 1 base and 1 base respectively, with 18 bases between them. The CDR3 covers 17 residues. The CDR3 nucleotides read TGTGCCAGCAGCTTGAATTTTGGCTACAGGGAGTCCTACGAGCAGTACTTC. Translated, it gives CASSLNFGYRESYEQYF.

This clone was recorded a few times. The J gene is TRBJ2-1, the V gene TRBV5-1, with D hard to call. Germline CDR1 is SGHRS and CDR2 is YFSETQ. Trimming removed 5 bases from V and 10 bases from J, with 10 bases in between. The CDR3 contains 11 residues. The CDR3 reads CASRATEEQFF. For the CDR3, the DNA is TGCGCCAGCAGGGCGACTGAGGAGCAGTTCTTC.

The rearrangement links TRBV5-6 to TRBJ2-6, with a weak D call TRBD1 (6 bases). The V end was cut by 3 bases, the J end by 2 bases, with 18 bases between. The CDR3 spans 18 residues. Per the germline V gene, CDR1 is SGHDT and CDR2 is YYEEEE. The CDR3 loop is CASSSLQGLLTGANVLTF. CDR3 nucleotides: TGTGCCAGCAGCTCACTACAGGGTCTCTTAACTGGGGCCAACGTCCTGACTTTC.

This clone was seen only a few times. The chain has TRBV2 and TRBJ2-3; D possibly corresponds to TRBD2 (6 bases). The CDR3 spans 13 residues. The V gene lost 7 bases and the J gene lost 7 bases, with 15 bases spanning the gap. The germline CDR1 and CDR2 sequences are SNHLY and FYNNEI. The CDR3 region has the DNA TGTGCCAGCATGTGGGGGGAGGCAAATACGCAGTATTTT. Translating it yields CASMWGEANTQYF.

DNA for the CDR3: TGTGCCAGCAGCCAAGATCTGAGCGGGGGCCTCCAAGAGACCCAGTACTTC. Protein sequence: CASSQDLSGGLQETQYF. The V call is TRBV4-2, the J call TRBJ2-5; 8 bases align to TRBD2. Germline lookup yields CDR1 LGHNA and CDR2 YNFKEQ. The CDR3 is made up of 17 amino acids. After removal of 0 bases from V and 1 base from J, the junction contained 7 bases not matched to a gene.

The rearrangement uses TRBV28 and TRBJ2-7, with 9 bases lining up with TRBD1. The V segment lost 0 bases and the J segment 5 bases; nucleotides outside the gene matches: 5. The germline CDR1 and CDR2 sequences are MDHEN and SYDVKM. The CDR3 contains 15 residues. CDR3 sequence reads: CASSLWGTGNDEQYF. Here the CDR3 DNA reads TGTGCCAGCAGTTTATGGGGGACAGGGAACGACGAGCAGTACTTC.

J is TRBJ1-1 and V is TRBV6-5; tentatively, D is TRBD1 (6 bases). The CDR3 loop spans 13 amino acids. Per the germline V gene, CDR1 is MNHEY and CDR2 is SVGAGI. V lost 6 bases, J lost 1 base, and 9 bases lay in between. The CDR3 is CASRLQGNTEAFF. CDR3 sequence (DNA): TGTGCCAGCAGGTTACAGGGGAACACTGAAGCTTTCTTT.

The CDR3 sequence is CASSFWRGVTYSSYEQYF. The DNA of the CDR3 is TGTGCCAGCAGCTTTTGGCGGGGGGTTACCTATAGCTCCTACGAGCAGTACTTC. The chain is built from TRBV5-6 and TRBJ2-7; 8 bases are a match to TRBD2. This CDR3 comprises 18 residues. With V trimmed by 2 bases and J by 0 bases, 13 bases remained unmatched. Germline loops: CDR1 SGHDT, CDR2 YYEEEE.

The gene calls are TRBV7-9 and TRBJ1-4; D is unresolved. V gave up 5 bases and J gave up 0 bases, with 7 bases separating them. Germline assignment: CDR1 SEHNR and CDR2 FQNEAQ (reference sequence). The CDR3 runs 14 residues. The DNA for the CDR3 is TGTGCCAGCAGCACCTATGCAACTAATGAAAAACTGTTTTTT. Its protein product is CASSTYATNEKLFF.

The rearrangement links TRBV3-1 (or the pseudogene TRBV3-2) to TRBJ2-5; the D gene is possibly TRBD1 (6 bases). V lost 4 bases, J lost 3 bases, and 15 bases lay in between. The germline gives CDR1 LGHDT, CDR2 YNNKEL (reference sequence). This CDR3 contains 15 residues. CDR3 DNA sequence: TGTGCCAGCAGCCCAATCATGGACAGTGAAGAGACCCAGTACTTC. Amino acids: CASSPIMDSEETQYF.

The gene calls are TRBV7-9 and TRBJ2-1; 7 bases are shared with TRBD1. Losses at the gene ends were 5 bases for V and 1 base for J; bases not matched to a gene: 8. The CDR3 has 16 residues. In germline, CDR1 is SEHNR, CDR2 FQNEAQ (reference sequence). DNA of the CDR3: TGTGCCAGCAGCCAGTACAGGGGCCCGTCCTACAATGAGCAGTTCTTC. Protein: CASSQYRGPSYNEQFF.

The genes are TRBV7-9 and TRBJ1-1; no definite D call. Per germline, CDR1 SEHNR and CDR2 FQNEAQ (reference sequence). This CDR3 comprises 14 residues. Trimming cost V 2 bases and J 1 base, with 8 bases left between them. CDR3 nucleotide sequence: TGTGCCAGCAGCTTATATGAGAGGAACACTGAAGCTTTCTTT. The encoded protein is CASSLYERNTEAFF.

The chain links TRBV6-4 to TRBJ2-5; 8 nucleotides agree with TRBD2. Germline assignment: CDR1 MRHNA and CDR2 SNTAGT. The CDR3 loop spans 9 amino acids. CDR3: CVSGGYQYF. In DNA, the CDR3 is TGTGTAAGCGGGGGCTATCAGTACTTC.

The chain employs TRBV27 and TRBJ1-2; D remains ambiguous. In germline, CDR1 is MNHEY, CDR2 SMNVEV (reference sequence). V was cut by 6 bases and J by 0 bases, with 14 bases left in between. CDR3 length: 15 residues. The CDR3 loop reads CASSRSLGANYGYTF. The CDR3 DNA sequence: TGTGCCAGCAGCCGATCCCTGGGAGCTAACTATGGCTACACCTTC.

CDR3 nucleotides: TGTGCCAGCAGCCCCCAGGGTTTCCCCTACGAGCAGTACTTC. This sequence encodes CASSPQGFPYEQYF. The chain recombines TRBV27 with TRBJ2-7; perhaps TRBD1 as D (5 bases). CDR3 length equals 14 residues. The ends were cut back, 6 bases at V and 2 bases at J, with 14 bases in the middle. Looked up from germline, CDR1 is MNHEY and CDR2 is SMNVEV (reference sequence).

The CDR3 loop is CAIRTPRQGNTEAFF. In DNA, the CDR3 is TGTGCCATCAGGACCCCCCGACAGGGGAACACTGAAGCTTTCTTT. The gene calls are TRBV10-3 and TRBJ1-1; 7 bases are a match to TRBD1. The CDR3 is made up of 15 amino acids. The V gene's germline CDR1 is ENHRY and CDR2 SYGVKD. The J segment lost 1 base and the V segment lost 6 bases, leaving 8 bases of the junction unmatched.

The chain links TRBV11-1 to TRBJ2-2, with D possibly TRBD1 on 6 matching bases. V gave up 1 base and J gave up 8 bases, with 17 bases separating them. The CDR3 has 16 amino acids. CDR1 and CDR2 (germline): SGHAT, FQDESV (reference sequence). The CDR3 spells CASSLEPRLRGGELFF. Written as DNA, the CDR3 is TGTGCCAGCAGCTTAGAACCACGGTTGAGGGGGGGGGAGCTGTTTTTT.

This clone came up a few times. The chain is built from TRBV29-1 and TRBJ2-7; a possible D gene is TRBD1 (6 bases). Per the germline V gene, CDR1 is SQVTM and CDR2 is ANQGSEA. V was cut by 5 bases and J by 3 bases, with 8 bases left in between. CDR3 length: 11 amino acids. The CDR3 coding sequence is TGCAGCGTTTACAGGGACTACGAGCAGTACTTC. It codes for CSVYRDYEQYF.

This clone has only one observation. The CDR3 sequence is CASSPTSLNTGELFF. In DNA form, the CDR3 reads TGTGCCAGCAGCCCGACTAGCCTTAACACCGGGGAGCTGTTTTTT. The genes are TRBV3-1 (or the pseudogene TRBV3-2) and TRBJ2-2; 7 nucleotides line up with TRBD2. CDR3 length: 15 amino acids. Looked up from germline, CDR1 is LGHDT and CDR2 is YNNKEL (reference sequence). Germline trimming cut 4 bases from V and 2 bases from J; bases unmatched to any gene: 4.